Ten or more counts support the clone carrying this TCR beta chain. These data originate in a study of Graves' ophthalmopathy and Graves' hyperthyroidism. Under 3 months in duration, the ophthalmopathy in affected donors had moderate-to-severe activity, CAS ≥3 and NOSPECS ≥4. From fresh peripheral blood, over 9 ml in volume, the PBMCs were obtained. Amplification of TCR beta CDR3 regions used RNA transcripts. First-round RT-PCR relied on HTBI primers, and a second-round multiplex PCR came next. TCRdb re-derived calls from the multiplex PCR reads in MiXCR, one entry per CDR3 protein. The sample includes 650,000 to 800,000 distinct CDR3 sequences, just over 40% of them seen just once. CDR3 length: 12 amino acids. The ends were cut back, 6 bases at V and 0 bases at J, with 3 bases in the middle.

The receptor's source is an adult man with Graves' ophthalmopathy. This sequence joins TRBV12-3 or TRBV12-4 and TRBJ1-3; no definite D call. The sample was peripheral blood. The CDR3 DNA is TGTGCCAGCAGGTTCTCTGGAAACACCATATATTTT. Amino acids: CASRFSGNTIYF.